This entry lists 26 T cell receptor beta chains sequenced from one sample in a study of shared clonotypes between healthy human individuals. The assay was immunoSEQ multiplex PCR, and TCRdb's table has in-frame clones only and misses some. This table holds fewer than 2.5 million clones, 80% to 95% found once. The sequencing sample was made of naive CD4+ T cells from PBMCs. Subset specified: CD45RA+ positively selected. These receptors were taken from a man younger than 30 in good health. Some clones in this sample may be carry-over from other donors' samples.

This clone has just a few counts. The gene calls are TRBV7-9 and TRBJ1-1, with D hard to call. There are 14 residues in the CDR3. The V gene's germline CDR1 is SEHNR and CDR2 FQNEAQ (reference sequence). V was clipped by 2 bases and J by 2 bases, with 9 bases between them. The CDR3 here is CASSLLQVNTEAFF. CDR3 DNA sequence: TGTGCCAGCAGCTTATTGCAGGTTAACACTGAAGCTTTCTTT.

To note about this clone: Other DNA sequences in the same sample also yield this CDR3. This rearrangement joins TRBV7-2 to TRBJ2-7; 7 bases fit TRBD1. This CDR3 region has 13 residues. CDR1 is SGHTA, CDR2 FQGNSA, per germline. Unmatched junction bases numbered 3, after V lost 1 base and J lost 6 bases. The CDR3 DNA sequence: TGTGCCAGCAGCTTAGATAGGGGGCGCGAGCAGTACTTC. Protein sequence: CASSLDRGREQYF.

This clone was recorded only once. V usage is TRBV19 and J usage is TRBJ1-5; TRBD1 aligns across 10 bases. In germline, CDR1 is LNHDA, CDR2 SQIVND (reference sequence). This CDR3 has 13 amino acids. The CDR3, as DNA: TGTGGTACGGGACAGGGGAAGAATCAGCCCCAGCATTTT. It codes for CGTGQGKNQPQHF. The full variable domain, its missing parts supplied by reference TRBV19 and TRBJ1-5, is DGGITQSPKYLFRKEGQNVTLSCEQNLNHDAMYWYRQDPGQGLRLIYYSQIVNDFQKGDIAEGYSVSREKKESFPLTVTSAQKNPTAFYLCGTGQGKNQPQHFGDGTRLSIL.

V usage is TRBV14 and J usage is TRBJ2-5; TRBD2 matches at 9 bases. The CDR3 length is 15 residues. Germline V gene lookup returns CDR1 SGHDN and CDR2 FVKESK. V was pared by 4 bases and J by 6 bases, with 9 bases of the junction left unmatched. The CDR3 DNA sequence: TGTGCCAGCAGCCCAGACCGCGGGAGGGGACAGACCCAGTACTTC. It yields the protein CASSPDRGRGQTQYF.

This chain links TRBV6-1 with TRBJ2-1; 11 bases are a match to TRBD2. This CDR3 contains 17 residues. Germline assignment: CDR1 MNHNS and CDR2 SASEGT. Losses at the gene ends were 4 bases for V and 3 bases for J; bases not matched to a gene: 8. This CDR3 reads CASSVAGGPLDYNEQFF. The CDR3 region has the DNA TGTGCCAGCAGTGTAGCGGGAGGGCCGCTAGACTACAATGAGCAGTTCTTC.

V and J are TRBV28 and TRBJ2-7; TRBD1 might be the D (6 bases). The V gene's germline CDR1 is MDHEN and CDR2 SYDVKM. Trimming took off 7 bases at V and 0 bases at J, with 13 bases between the two ends. This CDR3 comprises 14 residues. CDR3 protein: CASTTGTRSYEQYF. The CDR3 coding sequence is TGTGCCAGCACCACGGGGACACGCTCCTACGAGCAGTACTTC. The whole variable domain, remainder taken from reference TRBV28 and TRBJ2-7, is DVKVTQSSRYLVKRTGEKVFLECVQDMDHENMFWYRQDPGLGLRLIYFSYDVKMKEKGDIPEGYSVSREKKERFSLILESASTNQTSMYLCASTTGTRSYEQYFGPGTRLTVT.

V is TRBV28 and J is TRBJ2-5; the match to TRBD1 covers 11 bases. V gave up 5 bases and J gave up 5 bases; unmatched junction bases: 7. Germline assignment: CDR1 MDHEN and CDR2 SYDVKM. The CDR3 runs to 15 residues. CDR3 in amino acids: CASSEGQGARETQYF. In DNA, the CDR3 is TGTGCCAGCAGTGAAGGACAGGGGGCAAGGGAGACCCAGTACTTC.

The chain carries TRBV7-8 and TRBJ2-7; D ambiguous. There are 11 residues in the CDR3. Trimming pared 3 bases from V and 3 bases from J, leaving 3 bases between. Per the germline V gene, CDR1 is SGHVS and CDR2 is FQNEAQ. The CDR3 sequence is CASSFLYEQYF. In nucleotides, the CDR3 is TGTGCCAGCAGCTTCCTCTACGAGCAGTACTTC.

The chain is built from TRBV28 and TRBJ1-5, with 7 bases lining up with TRBD1. The junction had 5 bases not matched to a gene; V was cut back by 3 bases and J by 3 bases. Per germline, CDR1 MDHEN and CDR2 SYDVKM. The CDR3 is made up of 15 amino acids. The CDR3 region is CASSFRQGNNQPQHF. Here the CDR3 DNA reads TGTGCCAGCAGTTTCCGACAGGGTAACAATCAGCCCCAGCATTTT.

The CDR3 protein is CASRRTGGEETQYF. The CDR3 DNA reads TGTGCCAGCAGGAGGACAGGGGGAGAAGAGACCCAGTACTTC. The rearrangement uses TRBV6-1 and TRBJ2-5; 10 bases are shared with TRBD1. This CDR3 has 14 amino acids. V lost 6 bases to trimming and J lost 3 bases; unmatched junction nucleotides: 4. Germline V gives CDR1 MNHNS, CDR2 SASEGT.

The chain recombines TRBV7-2 with TRBJ2-1; 7 nucleotides match TRBD2. Trimming removed 5 bases from V and 10 bases from J; junction bases left unmatched: 8. Germline V CDR1 and CDR2: SGHTA, FQGNSA. The CDR3 spans 13 residues. CDR3 nucleotides: TGTGCCAGCAGCCTCCAGGCGGGAGTCGAGCAGTTCTTC. Protein: CASSLQAGVEQFF.

A word on this clone: Other DNA sequences in the same sample also yield this CDR3. The chain is built from TRBV5-1 and TRBJ1-4; 9 positions agree with TRBD1. CDR3 size: 14 residues. The V segment lost 5 bases and the J segment 4 bases; nucleotides outside the gene matches: 3. The germline CDR1 and CDR2 sequences are SGHRS and YFSETQ. CDR3 residues: CASSGGQGNEKLFF. CDR3 DNA: TGCGCCAGCAGTGGGGGACAGGGTAATGAAAAACTGTTTTTT.

The chain carries TRBV5-1 and TRBJ2-7; 8 positions agree with TRBD1. Germline loops: CDR1 SGHRS, CDR2 YFSETQ. V shed 0 bases, J shed 7 bases, and the junction held 6 bases outside the gene matches. The CDR3 runs to 14 residues. This CDR3 is CASSLADREGEQYF. In DNA form, the CDR3 reads TGCGCCAGCAGCTTGGCGGACAGGGAAGGGGAGCAGTACTTC.

The chain combines TRBV5-1 with TRBJ2-5; D is perhaps TRBD1 (6 bases). CDR1 and CDR2 from the germline V gene are SGHRS and YFSETQ. CDR3 length equals 15 residues. V lost 3 bases and J lost 1, with 13 bases in between. The CDR3 nucleotides read TGCGCCAGCAGCTCCACAATAGGGGGCCAAGAGACCCAGTACTTC. Translation gives CASSSTIGGQETQYF.

The chain couples TRBV11-1 to TRBJ2-5; 7 bases are shared with TRBD2. Germline V gene sequence: CDR1 SGHAT, CDR2 FQDESV (reference sequence). The CDR3 runs 15 residues. The trim removed 5 bases at V and 3 bases at J, leaving 9 bases unmatched. The CDR3 protein is CASSRGPGTKETQYF. Here the CDR3 DNA reads TGTGCCAGCAGCCGAGGACCCGGGACTAAAGAGACCCAGTACTTC.

The chain has TRBV6-5 and TRBJ2-7, with TRBD1 matching over 7 bases. The CDR3 is 15 residues long. In germline, CDR1 is MNHEY, CDR2 SVGAGI. V shed 4 bases, J shed 2 bases, and the junction held 8 bases outside the gene matches. The CDR3 coding sequence is TGTGCCAGCAGTTTACCCCGGACAGGCGCCTACGAGCAGTACTTC. Residues: CASSLPRTGAYEQYF.

V gene TRBV27 combines with J gene TRBJ2-7; 11 nucleotides agree with TRBD2. Germline V gives CDR1 MNHEY, CDR2 SMNVEV (reference sequence). J lost 2 bases, V lost 5 bases, and 5 bases had no gene match. The CDR3 has 15 residues. The CDR3 coding sequence is TGTGCCAGCAGTCTGGGACTAGCGGAAACCTACGAGCAGTACTTC. Residues: CASSLGLAETYEQYF.

A single count supports this clone. The chain carries TRBV7-9 and TRBJ1-4; unclear D gene. The CDR3 is 14 residues long. The V end was cut by 2 bases, the J end by 7 bases, with 11 bases between. Germline values: CDR1 SEHNR, CDR2 FQNEAQ (reference sequence). Written as DNA, the CDR3 is TGTGCCAGCAGCTTAAGAGGGATTGGTGAAAAACTGTTTTTT. Amino acids: CASSLRGIGEKLFF.

The V and J genes are TRBV7-9 and TRBJ2-7, with unresolved D. This CDR3 region has 13 residues. From germline, CDR1 is SEHNR and CDR2 FQNEAQ (reference sequence). The V end was cut by 1 base, the J end by 6 bases, with 10 bases between. The DNA for the CDR3 is TGTGCCAGCAGCTTAGGTGGGGTCCCCGAGCAGTACTTC. Translated, it gives CASSLGGVPEQYF. The complete variable domain, with remaining parts taken from reference TRBV7-9 and TRBJ2-7, reads DTGVSQNPRHKITKRGQNVTFRCDPISEHNRLYWYRQTLGQGPEFLTYFQNEAQLEKSRLLSDRFSAERPKGSFSTLEIQRTEQGDSAMYLCASSLGGVPEQYFGPGTRLTVT.

This chain links TRBV7-9 with TRBJ2-3; unclear D gene. This CDR3 contains 12 residues. Trimming took off 5 bases at V and 4 bases at J, with 7 bases between the two ends. CDR1 is SEHNR and CDR2 is FQNEAQ in the germline V gene (reference sequence). In DNA form, the CDR3 reads TGTGCCAGCAGCCCAAGTGCAGATACGCAGTATTTT. Protein: CASSPSADTQYF.

The rearrangement uses TRBV5-1 and TRBJ2-2, with TRBD1 matching over 10 bases. Germline CDR1 SGHRS, CDR2 YFSETQ. The length of the CDR3 is 16 residues. Trimming cost V 4 bases and J 6 bases; bases outside gene matches: 9. CDR3 sequence reads: CASSLGTGDMAGELFF. The CDR3 DNA follows: TGCGCCAGCAGCCTCGGGACAGGGGATATGGCCGGGGAGCTGTTTTTT. Full variable domain (missing parts from reference TRBV5-1 and TRBJ2-2): KAGVTQTPRYLIKTRGQQVTLSCSPISGHRSVSWYQQTPGQGLQFLFEYFSETQRNKGNFPGRFSGRQFSNSRSEMNVSTLELGDSALYLCASSLGTGDMAGELFFGEGSRLTVL.

This rearrangement joins TRBV7-8 to TRBJ1-5; D call uncertain. The CDR3 is made up of 14 amino acids. V lost 1 base and J lost 2, with 6 bases in between. Germline V gene data show CDR1 as SGHVS and CDR2 as FQNEAQ. The CDR3 region has the DNA TGTGCCAGCAGCTTAGTCCGGGGCAATCAGCCCCAGCATTTT. It encodes CASSLVRGNQPQHF.

As DNA, the CDR3 is TGTGCCAGCAGCCTTCAACTCGGACAGGGGAACACTGAAGCTTTCTTT. It codes for CASSLQLGQGNTEAFF. The chain combines TRBV14 with TRBJ1-1; TRBD1 matches 8 bases. The germline V gene encodes CDR1 SGHDN and CDR2 FVKESK. Trimming cost V 4 bases and J 1 base; bases outside gene matches: 8. CDR3 length: 16 residues.

With respect to this clone: In the same sample, other DNA sequences code for this CDR3. J is TRBJ2-5 and V is TRBV6-6, with D maybe TRBD2 (6 bases). The CDR3 has 12 residues. V was clipped by 6 bases and J by 3 bases, with 8 bases between them. Germline V gene sequence: CDR1 MNHNY, CDR2 SVGAGI (reference sequence). Here the CDR3 DNA reads TGTGCCAGCAGCCCGGGGGAAGAGACCCAGTACTTC. Its translation is CASSPGEETQYF.

The chain uses TRBV6-4 and TRBJ2-3; TRBD2 agrees at 11 bases. The length of the CDR3 is 16 residues. CDR1 and CDR2 from the germline V gene are MRHNA and SNTAGT. The trim removed 6 bases at V and 5 bases at J, leaving 10 bases unmatched. CDR3 in amino acids: CASSWTSGLAVDTQYF. For the CDR3, the DNA is TGTGCCAGCAGCTGGACTAGCGGGTTGGCGGTAGATACGCAGTATTTT.

V gene TRBV18 combines with J gene TRBJ2-7; D is unresolved. This CDR3 has 15 amino acids. Germline V lookup: CDR1 KGHSH, CDR2 LQKENI. Deletions cut 1 base from V and 2 bases from J, with 12 bases between. Here the CDR3 reads CASSPREKSTYEQYF. For the CDR3, the DNA is TGTGCCAGCTCACCACGTGAGAAGAGCACCTACGAGCAGTACTTC.